Shown below are 32 T cell receptor beta chains from a single sample sequenced in a study of T cells in Graves' hyperthyroidism and ophthalmopathy. The TCR beta CDR3 regions underwent amplification using RNA transcripts as the source. First-round RT-PCR targeting the TCR CDR3 was performed with the HTBI primer set. MiXCR, applied by TCRdb to the multiplex PCR reads, yields one record per CDR3 protein. The sample lists about 680,000 distinct CDR3 sequences, around a third seen once, with roughly 30% in the top ten. Specimen: blood. The receptors were sampled from a middle-aged woman with Graves' hyperthyroidism.

This rearrangement joins TRBV4-2 to TRBJ2-5; weak D call: TRBD2 (7 bases). The V end lost 0 bases, the J end lost 2 bases, and 16 bases lay between the germline ends. This CDR3 comprises 17 residues. Germline V lookup: CDR1 LGHNA, CDR2 YNFKEQ. In DNA form, the CDR3 reads TGTGCCAGCAGCCAAGATTGGGGGGGGCCCGGGCAAGAGACCCAGTACTTC. Encoded protein: CASSQDWGGPGQETQYF.

The rearrangement uses TRBV19 and TRBJ2-7; possibly TRBD1 or TRBD2 for D (5 bases each). V was clipped by 1 base and J by 3 bases, with 10 bases between them. The CDR3 covers 14 residues. Germline CDR1 LNHDA, CDR2 SQIVND (reference sequence). This CDR3 reads CASSIGGAGYEQYF. CDR3 nucleotides: TGTGCCAGTAGTATAGGGGGCGCGGGCTACGAGCAGTACTTC.

The chain uses TRBV19 and TRBJ2-7, with D hard to call. The germline V and J ends were trimmed by 2 bases and 4 bases, with 15 bases remaining between them. The CDR3 has 15 amino acids. In germline, CDR1 is LNHDA, CDR2 SQIVND (reference sequence). CDR3 sequence: CASSISGSLGYEQYF. The CDR3 DNA follows: TGTGCCAGTAGTATATCCGGGTCCCTAGGATACGAGCAGTACTTC.

In its sample, this clonotype was seen many times. The gene calls are TRBV6-6 and TRBJ1-1; the D is unclear. The germline V gene has CDR1 MNHNY and CDR2 SVGAGI (reference sequence). The length of the CDR3 is 13 residues. Trimming took off 5 bases at V and 7 bases at J, with 14 bases between the two ends. The CDR3 DNA reads TGTGCCAGCAGTCCCGACGGCGGCCGTGAAGCTTTCTTT. It encodes CASSPDGGREAFF.

In its sample, this clonotype was seen a few times. The gene calls are TRBV4-1 and TRBJ2-7; 11 bases agree with TRBD1. Germline V gene data show CDR1 as MGHRA and CDR2 as YSYEKL. The J segment lost 5 bases and the V segment lost 0 bases, leaving 6 bases of the junction unmatched. The CDR3 runs 16 residues. The CDR3 loop reads CASSQERTGGFHEQYF. In DNA, the CDR3 is TGCGCCAGCAGCCAAGAAAGGACAGGGGGCTTCCACGAGCAGTACTTC.

The gene calls are TRBV6-6 and TRBJ1-5; D is ambiguous. The V gene's germline CDR1 is MNHNY and CDR2 SVGAGI (reference sequence). Trimming removed 6 bases from V and 3 bases from J, with 12 bases in between. This CDR3 has 14 amino acids. The CDR3, as DNA: TGTGCCAGCAGCAGACACCACTACAATCAGCCCCAGCATTTT. Translated: CASSRHHYNQPQHF.

This clonotype was detected ten times or more. This chain links TRBV7-2 with TRBJ2-7; D uncertain. CDR3 size: 12 residues. Germline CDR1 is SGHTA and CDR2 is FQGNSA. Trimming took off 5 bases at V and 4 bases at J, with 9 bases between the two ends. CDR3 DNA sequence: TGTGCCAGCAGCCCGCCAGAATACGAGCAGTACTTC. This sequence encodes CASSPPEYEQYF.

The chain is built from TRBV4-1 and TRBJ2-5, with no clear D. Germline loops: CDR1 MGHRA, CDR2 YSYEKL. V was clipped by 6 bases and J by 5 bases, with 28 bases between them. This CDR3 region has 18 residues. Written as DNA, the CDR3 is TGCGCCAGCAGAAAAGGACCATTCGGTTCGACGATCTCTGAGACCCAGTACTTC. It encodes CASRKGPFGSTISETQYF.

In regard to this clonotype: The CDR3 end shows no conserved phenylalanine or tryptophan, and so a read error is likely. It is unclear where the CDR3 begins or ends on the DNA, so no DNA is shown, and the CDR3 is as TCRdb lists it. V and J are TRBV5-1 and TRBJ1-3; whether TRBD1, the table's D call, matches the DNA was not checked. CDR1 and CDR2 from the germline V gene are SGHRS and YFSETQ. Including both end residues, the CDR3 is 10 amino acids long. The CDR3 here is CASSEQGAGT.

The table lists this clonotype with a few counts. The chain combines TRBV12-3 or TRBV12-4 with TRBJ2-7; D perhaps matches TRBD1 (7 bases). This CDR3 has 14 amino acids. Trimming cost V 3 bases and J 5 bases, with 14 bases left between them. CDR3 sequence reads: CASSFSAGGNEQYF. DNA of the CDR3: TGTGCCAGCAGTTTTTCGGCAGGGGGGAACGAGCAGTACTTC.

This clonotype occurred many times. J is TRBJ2-7 and V is TRBV20-1; the D is unclear. The CDR3 extends over 15 amino acids. The V gene lost 5 bases and the J gene lost 0 bases, with 17 bases spanning the gap. The germline V gene encodes CDR1 DFQATT and CDR2 SNEGSKA (reference sequence). CDR3 nucleotides: TGCAGTGCTGACAAAAGGAATCAGTACTCCTACGAGCAGTACTTC. It yields the protein CSADKRNQYSYEQYF.

This clonotype was observed a single time. This rearrangement joins TRBV7-2 to TRBJ2-7, with TRBD1 as a possible D gene (5 bases). TRBJ2-1 matches the DNA end more closely, so the J call is doubtful. The CDR3 runs to 14 residues. The germline V gene has CDR1 SGHTA and CDR2 FQGNSA. CDR3 sequence reads: CASSRQGFDNEQFF. Here the CDR3 DNA reads TGTGCCAGCAGCCGGCAGGGTTTCGACAATGAGCAGTTCTTC.

The rearrangement joins TRBV10-2 to TRBJ1-1; 8 bases are a match to TRBD1. The V gene's germline CDR1 is WSHSY and CDR2 SAAADI. V shed 7 bases and J 8 bases; nucleotides not matched to a gene: 9. The CDR3 length is 13 residues. CDR3 amino acids: CASMKGGQEEAFF. CDR3 DNA: TGCGCCAGCATGAAGGGGGGACAGGAGGAAGCTTTCTTT.

This clonotype appeared many times. The rearrangement joins TRBV7-4 to TRBJ1-1, with D maybe TRBD1 (5 bases). This CDR3 is 15 amino acids long. Germline V lookup: CDR1 SGHVT, CDR2 SQSDAQ. V shed 2 bases and J shed 1 base, with 11 bases lying between them. The CDR3 DNA reads as TGTGCCAGCAGCTTAAACTCAAGGGGGAACACTGAAGCTTTCTTT. This encodes CASSLNSRGNTEAFF.

The J gene is TRBJ1-5, the V gene TRBV2; no firm D call. Germline CDR1 is SNHLY and CDR2 is FYNNEI. The length of the CDR3 is 14 residues. V gave up 8 bases and J gave up 6 bases, with 17 bases separating them. DNA of the CDR3: TGTGCCAGCGGACGGGTAGGGAGGACTCAGCCCCAGCATTTT. Its translation: CASGRVGRTQPQHF.

The chain combines TRBV5-4 with TRBJ2-7; TRBD2 aligns across 12 bases. CDR3 length: 15 amino acids. The V gene's germline CDR1 is SGHNT and CDR2 YYREEE (reference sequence). V shed 4 bases, J shed 9 bases, and the junction held 11 bases outside the gene matches. DNA for the CDR3: TGTGCCAGCAGCGTTCTAGCGGGAGGGGGCCACGGGCAGTACTTC. Translated: CASSVLAGGGHGQYF. Full variable domain (remainder filled in from reference TRBV5-4 and TRBJ2-7): ETGVTQSPTHLIKTRGQQVTLRCSSQSGHNTVSWYQQALGQGPQFIFQYYREEENGRGNFPPRFSGLQFPNYSSELNVNALELDDSALYLCASSVLAGGGHGQYFGPGTRLTVT.

Points on this clonotype: A read error may produce the germline difference seen at one junction end. V gene TRBV7-9 combines with J gene TRBJ1-6; no clear D. This CDR3 is 13 amino acids long. Germline V gives CDR1 SEHNR, CDR2 FQNEAQ (reference sequence). CDR3 coding DNA: TGTACCAGCAGCTTAGAGGAGGGTTCTCCCCTCCACTTT. Protein sequence: CTSSLEEGSPLHF.

The gene calls are TRBV4-3 and TRBJ1-1; perhaps TRBD1 as D (6 bases). The CDR3 totals 16 residues. Looked up from germline, CDR1 is LGHNA and CDR2 is YSLEER. Trimming took off 4 bases at V and 3 bases at J, with 18 bases between the two ends. The DNA of the CDR3 is TGCGCCAGCAGCCCGCAAGATAGGGGGGCTCACACTGAAGCTTTCTTT. Residues: CASSPQDRGAHTEAFF.

Ten or more counts support this clonotype. The chain carries TRBV9 and TRBJ1-1; unclear D gene. The CDR3 is 15 amino acids. V was clipped by 0 bases and J by 4 bases, with 13 bases between them. CDR1 and CDR2 from the germline V gene are SGDLS and YYNGEE. Here the CDR3 reads CASSVEAGGLTEAFF. As DNA, the CDR3 is TGTGCCAGCAGCGTAGAGGCAGGAGGGCTCACTGAAGCTTTCTTT.

The chain joins TRBV18 to TRBJ2-7; the D is unclear. The CDR3 is 14 residues long. Germline V gives CDR1 KGHSH, CDR2 LQKENI. V dropped 2 bases and J dropped 0 bases, with 8 bases sitting between them. CDR3 coding DNA: TGTGCCAGCTCACCATTGATAGACTCCTACGAGCAGTACTTC. It encodes CASSPLIDSYEQYF.

At least ten counts were recorded for this clonotype. V gene TRBV12-3 or TRBV12-4 combines with J gene TRBJ1-1; the D is unclear. Trimming left V 6 bases short and J 12 bases short, with 17 bases between. The CDR3 runs to 12 residues. CDR3 protein: CASRSPKLGSFF. DNA of the CDR3: TGTGCCAGCAGATCACCTAAACTGGGCTCTTTCTTT.

This clonotype was recorded many times. V and J are TRBV12-3 or TRBV12-4 and TRBJ1-2; TRBD1 agrees at 10 bases. V lost 6 bases to trimming and J lost 6 bases; unmatched junction nucleotides: 7. The CDR3 covers 14 residues. CDR3 sequence reads: CASRNWDRGDGYTF. The CDR3 region has the DNA TGTGCCAGCAGAAACTGGGACAGGGGAGATGGCTACACCTTC.

This clonotype has a count of ten or more. The rearrangement uses TRBV10-3 and TRBJ2-5; the match to TRBD1 covers 10 bases. Per germline, CDR1 ENHRY and CDR2 SYGVKD. This CDR3 comprises 14 residues. Unmatched junction bases numbered 6, after V lost 6 bases and J lost 5 bases. For the CDR3, the DNA is TGTGCCATCAGATCGACAGGGGGCGGTGAGACCCAGTACTTC. Encoded protein: CAIRSTGGGETQYF.

This clonotype has ten or more counts. The genes are TRBV2 and TRBJ1-2, with 10 positions matching TRBD1. Per germline, CDR1 SNHLY and CDR2 FYNNEI. This CDR3 is built from 15 residues. V shed 8 bases and J 6 bases; nucleotides not matched to a gene: 12. The chain's CDR3 is CASDIRQGAKNGYTF. The CDR3 DNA sequence: TGTGCCAGCGACATAAGACAGGGGGCGAAAAATGGCTACACCTTC.

This clonotype was seen only a few times. The V and J genes are TRBV6-1 and TRBJ1-1; tentative D call: TRBD1 (6 bases). V was clipped by 5 bases and J by 3 bases, with 13 bases between them. Germline V lookup: CDR1 MNHNS, CDR2 SASEGT. This CDR3 is 14 amino acids long. CDR3 coding DNA: TGTGCCAGCAGTCCTGAGGGGGGGTACACTGAAGCTTTCTTT. It codes for CASSPEGGYTEAFF.

Notes on this clonotype: One end of the junction does not line up with germline, which may come from a read error. The chain joins TRBV5-1 to TRBJ2-6; tentative D call: TRBD1 (5 bases). Germline loops: CDR1 SGHRS, CDR2 YFSETQ. The CDR3 has 15 amino acids. The chain's CDR3 is CASSPDLSGANFLTF. The DNA for the CDR3 is TGCGCCAGCAGCCCGGATTTATCTGGGGCCAACTTCCTGACTTTC.

This clonotype has at least ten counts. A junction boundary mismatches the germline segment, possibly from a read error. The chain carries TRBV5-1 and TRBJ2-2; tentatively, D is TRBD2 (5 bases). CDR1 is SGHRS and CDR2 is YFSETQ in the germline V gene. The CDR3 contains 15 residues. CDR3 loop: CASSLGTANTGELFF. In nucleotides, the CDR3 is TGTGCTAGCAGCTTAGGCACCGCGAACACCGGGGAGCTGTTTTTT. The full variable domain, with the rest looked up from reference TRBV5-1 and TRBJ2-2, is KAGVTQTPRYLIKTRGQQVTLSCSPISGHRSVSWYQQTPGQGLQFLFEYFSETQRNKGNFPGRFSGRQFSNSRSEMNVSTLELGDSALYLCASSLGTANTGELFFGEGSRLTVL.

Concerning this clonotype itself: A much larger clone lies a single base off, so this may be a read error. V gene TRBV7-9 combines with J gene TRBJ2-7; no clear D gene. The germline gives CDR1 SEHNR, CDR2 FQNEAQ (reference sequence). The CDR3 contains 12 residues. Trimming took off 7 bases at V and 5 bases at J, with 12 bases between the two ends. CDR3 loop: CASTAAQDEQYF. The CDR3 nucleotides are TGTGCCAGCACGGCGGCGCAAGACGAGCAGTACTTC.

This clonotype was seen repeatedly, ten times or more. The chain joins TRBV10-3 to TRBJ1-2, with D possibly being TRBD1 (6 bases). This CDR3 region has 13 residues. Germline CDR1 reads ENHRY; CDR2 reads SYGVKD. V lost 11 bases, J lost 1 base, and 14 bases lay in between. The CDR3 loop is CAVQGGFNYGYTF. DNA of the CDR3: TGTGCCGTTCAAGGGGGGTTTAACTATGGCTACACCTTC.

In the case of this clonotype: Germline and junction disagree at one end, which may indicate a read error. This chain uses TRBV10-3 with TRBJ1-5; 7 bases match TRBD1. The CDR3 is made up of 18 amino acids. Germline V lookup: CDR1 ENHRY, CDR2 SYGVKD. The CDR3: CASSETIGVGGGSQPQHF. In DNA form, the CDR3 reads TGTGCCAGCAGTGAGACAATCGGGGTCGGAGGGGGCTCCCAGCCCCAGCATTTT.

This clonotype was found a few times. The chain carries TRBV12-3 or TRBV12-4 and TRBJ2-7; D is ambiguous. Trimming removed 3 bases at V and 2 bases at J, with 8 bases between. CDR3 length: 13 residues. Here the CDR3 reads CASSLGTTYEQYF. DNA of the CDR3: TGTGCCAGCAGTTTGGGCACCACCTACGAGCAGTACTTC.

This chain links TRBV5-1 with TRBJ1-1; D is undetermined. The CDR3 covers 12 residues. Trimming removed 1 base from V and 7 bases from J, with 8 bases in between. The germline V gene encodes CDR1 SGHRS and CDR2 YFSETQ. The CDR3 nucleotides are TGCGCCAGCAGCTTGTTCGTTGGTGAAGCTTTCTTT. Protein sequence: CASSLFVGEAFF.